This TCR beta chain was documented in a study of CD8 T cells in ankylosing spondylitis. Study findings and constraints: Ankylosing spondylitis blood seemed to carry a telltale TCR beta motif made of roughly eight highly homologous variants.

One entry per CDR3 protein, called by TCRdb with MiXCR from the 5' RACE reads. The profile shows 650,000 to 800,000 distinct CDR3 sequences, around 19% of them singletons. There are a few counts of this clonotype. Its antigen remains unidentified. This CDR3 comprises 16 residues. Germline values: CDR1 KGHSH, CDR2 LQKENI. Trimming cost V 5 bases and J 5 bases; bases outside gene matches: 11. The source is a male donor with ankylosing spondylitis. The V and J genes are TRBV18 and TRBJ1-5, with 8 nucleotides matching TRBD1. Input material: blood, either unsorted or a sorted T cell fraction (not recorded which). CDR3 DNA: TGTGCCAGCTCAGCCGGCGTGGGACAGGTGGATCAGCCCCAGCATTTT. Translation: CASSAGVGQVDQPQHF.